This T cell receptor beta chain was identified during a study of T cells in Graves' hyperthyroidism and ophthalmopathy (dated by TCRdb to the late 2010s). With respect to the entire study: Peripheral blood was collected at initial diagnosis, before any treatment. A discovery cohort of fewer than 110 patients, approximately 45 with Graves' ophthalmopathy and approximately 55 with stable Graves' hyperthyroidism, was used to find distinguishing TCR V-J signatures. Prospective prediction of ophthalmopathy was tested in an independent validation cohort of 18 hyperthyroidism patients and some 17 patients who later progressed to ophthalmopathy. The approximately 100 discovery patients were divided at random into training and test sets in a 7:3 ratio. In roughly six Graves' hyperthyroidism patients, the study also compared T-cell repertoires from thyroid tissue with T-cell repertoires from blood. Following sampling, methimazole starting at 30 mg daily was given to hyperthyroidism patients, and high-dose intravenous methylprednisolone was given to ophthalmopathy patients. The paper reports TCR Vbeta CDR3 sequencing of over 120 peripheral blood samples: under 45 ophthalmopathy, fewer than 80 hyperthyroidism and approximately 17 progressor patients.

Reading from cysteine to phenylalanine, the CDR3 counts 16 amino acids. Kept here is only the CDR3 DNA, which spans 48 bases and is read in frame from base 1. CDR1 SGDLS and CDR2 YYNGEE were looked up in the germline V gene. V ends up 3 bases short and J 0 bases short, with an unmatched junction base count of 4. With respect to this clonotype: The antigen it binds to is not known. No base qualities exist here, and no much larger clone lies one base off it.

Ophthalmopathy patients had moderately to severely active disease, Clinical Activity Score of at least 3, NOSPECS grade of at least 4, and duration under 3 months. The study excluded patients with uncontrolled infections, other autoimmune diseases, pregnancy or lactation. Diagnoses were established on the basis of clinical symptoms, serum thyroxine and TRAb, thyroid ultrasound, and orbital computed tomography. PBMCs were isolated from about 9 ml of fresh peripheral blood by Ficoll-Paque density gradient centrifugation. Trizol reagent was used to extract total RNA, and RNA quality was then checked on an Agilent 2100 Bioanalyzer. Findings and caveats that apply to the study as a whole: A model built on a 13 V-J signature distinguished ophthalmopathy from stable hyperthyroidism, reaching around 87% sensitivity and around 81% specificity in cross-validation and 80%/75% in testing. In validation, the model predicted progression to ophthalmopathy a median of around six months before onset, with approximately 68% sensitivity and roughly 77% specificity. Sample size was not statistically predetermined, and blinding of investigators to group allocation was not performed. Most expanded thyroid clonotypes (frequency above 0.001) were also detected in blood, suggesting blood repertoires may reflect thyroid immune responses.

The TCR beta CDR3 regions were amplified from RNA transcripts. A first-round RT-PCR of the TCR CDR3 used the HTBI primer set with the Qiagen OneStep RT-PCR kit. A second multiplex PCR round built the libraries, followed by size selection and purification. Sequencing of the libraries was done on an Illumina HiSeq2000 using paired-end 100 bp reads. From the authors' description of their analysis: SOAPnuke was used to process the raw data, throwing out any read that contained adapters or uncalled bases, had a mean Phred below 15, or lacked an exact constant-primer or identifier match. High-quality paired reads were merged using COPE v1.2.5, and each unique nucleotide sequence was defined as a clonotype. MiTCR v1.1 was used to align clonotypes to the IMGT TRBV, TRBD and TRBJ reference segments. Analysis was restricted to V-J combinations with a frequency above 0.0001, which covered about 99% of repertoires. The TCS score was defined as F50 (clonal expansion) divided by E x V (chaos), with BLOSUM62-based TCRdist calculated between CDR3 peptides within each V-J. Welch's t-statistics and random forest reduced around 510 V-J features to under 15, which were used in a naive Bayes classifier (R e1071). TCRdb took the public reads, trimmed them with fastp at Q25, ran MiXCR for clone calling and kept in-frame beta chains. CDR3 protein sequences are deduplicated, and each keeps its most common genes and DNA. It is TCRdb's table, rather than the study itself, that gives the V and J calls and clone size. This sample has 400,000 or so distinct CDR3 sequences in its table, and roughly 15% of those were observed once. Of the sample, about 18% falls within the top ten clones.

This receptor was taken from a woman in her 30s with Graves' ophthalmopathy. The sample was blood. Recombination connected TRBV9 to TRBJ1-4, with 8 junctional bases fitting TRBD1. The CDR3 protein: CASSADRGSTNEKLFF. DNA sequence: TGTGCCAGCAGCGCCGACAGGGGATCAACTAATGAAAAACTGTTTTTT.